This passage covers 15 T cell receptor beta chains from one sample sequenced in a study of blood T cell repertoires in COVID-19. Repertoires were generated with immunoSEQ multiplex PCR, while TCRdb's copy carries only in-frame clones and drops some. This sample has roughly 200,000 clones, with roughly 84% found just once. Sequencing was carried out using peripheral blood. Receptor source: a man aged 45-65 years with active or convalescent COVID-19.

V and J are TRBV5-1 and TRBJ1-1; TRBD1 is a possible D gene (5 bases). The CDR3 is 12 residues long. The germline V gene encodes CDR1 SGHRS and CDR2 YFSETQ. V lost 0 bases to trimming and J lost 5 bases, with 5 bases between them. This chain's CDR3 is CASSLEGTEAFF. The CDR3 DNA follows: TGCGCCAGCAGCTTGGAGGGGACTGAAGCTTTCTTT.

The V gene is TRBV7-6, the J gene TRBJ1-3; unclear D gene. The CDR3 totals 17 residues. The V and J ends lost 0 bases and 0 bases respectively, with 12 bases between them. Germline values: CDR1 SGHVS, CDR2 FNYEAQ. CDR3 amino acids: CASSLALAASSGNTIYF. CDR3 coding DNA: TGTGCCAGCAGCTTAGCGCTCGCGGCCAGCTCTGGAAACACCATATATTTT. Full variable domain (remainder filled in from reference TRBV7-6 and TRBJ1-3): GAGVSQSPRYKVTKRGQDVALRCDPISGHVSLYWYRQALGQGPEFLTYFNYEAQQDKSGLPNDRFSAERPEGSISTLTIQRTEQRDSAMYRCASSLALAASSGNTIYFGEGSWLTVV.

The chain is built from TRBV27 and TRBJ1-1; 7 nucleotides align to TRBD1. J gave up 6 bases and V 6 bases, and 7 bases lay outside the gene matches. Germline values: CDR1 MNHEY, CDR2 SMNVEV (reference sequence). The CDR3 spans 13 residues. The CDR3 DNA reads as TGTGCCAGCAGCCGGGGACAGCACCCTGAAGCTTTCTTT. Translating it yields CASSRGQHPEAFF.

The CDR3: CASSDRGAEDTEAFF. Written as DNA, the CDR3 is TGTGCCAGCAGTGACCGCGGGGCGGAGGACACTGAAGCTTTCTTT. The gene calls are TRBV6-1 and TRBJ1-1; tentative D call: TRBD1 (5 bases). The CDR3 runs 15 residues. Trimming took off 3 bases at V and 3 bases at J, with 14 bases between the two ends. The V gene's germline CDR1 is MNHNS and CDR2 SASEGT.

The chain combines TRBV14 with TRBJ2-6, with D maybe TRBD1 (5 bases). The CDR3 is made up of 17 amino acids. V was shortened by 0 bases and J by 2 bases, with 11 bases between the two germline ends. Germline V gives CDR1 SGHDN, CDR2 FVKESK. The CDR3 sequence is CASSQEAKGAGANVLTF. CDR3 DNA: TGTGCCAGCAGCCAAGAGGCGAAAGGGGCTGGGGCCAACGTCCTGACTTTC.

This clone was recorded at least ten times. This chain joins TRBV5-4 and TRBJ1-4; D is possibly TRBD1 (6 bases). CDR1 and CDR2 from the germline V gene are SGHNT and YYREEE (reference sequence). This CDR3 region has 13 residues. V was cut by 0 bases and J by 6 bases, with 6 bases left in between. CDR3 DNA: TGTGCCAGCAGCTTGGACAGGGATGAAAAACTGTTTTTT. Residues: CASSLDRDEKLFF.

The chain combines TRBV28 with TRBJ2-5, with D tentatively TRBD1 (6 bases). V was clipped by 1 base and J by 5 bases, with 20 bases between them. The CDR3 runs 17 residues. CDR1 MDHEN and CDR2 SYDVKM come from the germline V gene. The CDR3 bases are TGTGCCAGCAGTTTATCCAGGGGCTTCGGGTCGTGGGAGACCCAGTACTTC. Protein product: CASSLSRGFGSWETQYF.

J is TRBJ1-5 and V is TRBV7-9, with unresolved D. Germline CDR1 reads SEHNR; CDR2 reads FQNEAQ (reference sequence). The CDR3 sequence is 15 residues long. Trimming removed 1 base at V and 0 bases at J, with 7 bases between. CDR3 DNA: TGTGCCAGCAGCTTAGGAGACTTTAGCAATCAGCCCCAGCATTTT. Protein: CASSLGDFSNQPQHF. Full variable domain (rest looked up from reference TRBV7-9 and TRBJ1-5): DTGVSQNPRHKITKRGQNVTFRCDPISEHNRLYWYRQTLGQGPEFLTYFQNEAQLEKSRLLSDRFSAERPKGSFSTLEIQRTEQGDSAMYLCASSLGDFSNQPQHFGDGTRLSIL.

The V call is TRBV3-1 (or the pseudogene TRBV3-2), the J call TRBJ2-2; 8 nucleotides align to TRBD2. Germline CDR1 and CDR2: LGHDT and YNNKEL (reference sequence). The CDR3 length is 14 residues. The V and J ends lost 5 bases and 6 bases, in that order; junction bases with no gene match: 5. The DNA of the CDR3 is TGTGCCAGCAGCAGACTAGCGAGGGCCGGGGAGCTGTTTTTT. Residues: CASSRLARAGELFF.

The chain carries TRBV14 and TRBJ1-1, with a possible D match to TRBD1 (5 bases). V lost 2 bases and J 1 base, leaving 8 bases between the germline ends. The CDR3 sequence is 14 residues long. Germline V gene lookup returns CDR1 SGHDN and CDR2 FVKESK. CDR3 in DNA: TGTGCCAGCAGCCAACTAAGGGGGAACACTGAAGCTTTCTTT. Protein product: CASSQLRGNTEAFF.

The chain uses TRBV6-5 and TRBJ2-2; the match to TRBD1 covers 10 bases. V dropped 5 bases and J dropped 7; count of bases not matched to a gene: 7. The CDR3 is 15 amino acids. Per the germline V gene, CDR1 is MNHEY and CDR2 is SVGAGI. CDR3 coding DNA: TGTGCCAGCAGTACTCGGACAGGGGGAGACGGGGAGCTGTTTTTT. Amino acids: CASSTRTGGDGELFF.

Only one count was recorded for this clone. The chain has TRBV7-9 and TRBJ2-2; D not resolved. From germline, CDR1 is SEHNR and CDR2 FQNEAQ (reference sequence). With 5 bases removed from V and 7 bases from J, the gap between germline ends came to 8 bases. The CDR3 extends over 12 amino acids. The CDR3 DNA reads TGTGCCAGCAGCCCCCCTTTCGGGGAGCTGTTTTTT. Encoded protein: CASSPPFGELFF. Looking up the rest from reference TRBV7-9 and TRBJ2-2 gives the full variable domain: DTGVSQNPRHKITKRGQNVTFRCDPISEHNRLYWYRQTLGQGPEFLTYFQNEAQLEKSRLLSDRFSAERPKGSFSTLEIQRTEQGDSAMYLCASSPPFGELFFGEGSRLTVL.

In its sample, this clone was seen a few times. V and J are TRBV30 and TRBJ2-7, with unresolved D. V was shortened by 0 bases and J by 7 bases, with 10 bases between the two germline ends. Germline-derived CDR1 and CDR2 are GTSNPN and SVGIG (reference sequence). The CDR3 consists of 12 residues. The DNA of the CDR3 is TGTGCCTGGAGTGTCTCAGCCGGGGAGCAGTACTTC. Translating gives CAWSVSAGEQYF. The entire variable domain, with the rest obtained from reference TRBV30 and TRBJ2-7, is as follows: SQTIHQWPATLVQPVGSPLSLECTVEGTSNPNLYWYRQAAGRGLQLLFYSVGIGQISSEVPQNLSASRPQDRQFILSSKKLLLSDSGFYLCAWSVSAGEQYFGPGTRLTVT.

The chain joins TRBV11-2 to TRBJ2-2; no definite D call. Germline V gene data show CDR1 as SGHAT and CDR2 as FQNNGV. V gave up 5 bases and J gave up 5 bases, with 15 bases separating them. The CDR3 is 15 amino acids. The CDR3 nucleotides read TGTGCCAGCAGCCCTGGGCCAGCTGGAACCGGGGAGCTGTTTTTT. Its translation is CASSPGPAGTGELFF.

This clone was detected a few times. The CDR3, as DNA: TGTGCCAGCAGTTTAGGGACAACCTATGGCTACACCTTC. This gives the protein CASSLGTTYGYTF. The rearrangement uses TRBV6-5 and TRBJ1-2; D may be TRBD1 (6 bases). This CDR3 is 13 amino acids long. CDR1 and CDR2 from the germline V gene are MNHEY and SVGAGI. V gave up 4 bases and J gave up 4 bases, with 10 bases separating them.